This T cell receptor beta chain was recorded in a study of blood T cells in healthy people across ages. Through a sample-barcoded 5' primer and a J-beta primer mix, a second PCR was run for roughly 6 to 11 cycles. Every molecule of cDNA carried a tag from a template-switch adaptor with 12 random nucleotides. TCRdb processed the 5' RACE reads anew with MiXCR; each CDR3 protein has one entry. The table shows over a million distinct CDR3 sequences, with 40% to 45% occurring only once. With respect to this clonotype: Antigen specificity is unknown.

Germline V gives CDR1 SGHDN, CDR2 FVKESK. The CDR3 is 14 amino acids. Study-level points and caveats: Roughly linear age-related decline in beta diversity appeared, significant by age 40. Possibly confounding the expanded clonotype changes was the fact that donor CMV status was unknown.

Sequenced input: blood. The rearrangement uses TRBV14 and TRBJ2-5, with TRBD1 matching over 10 bases. Matching the DNA end better, TRBJ2-7 makes the J call doubtful. This receptor was identified in a woman aged 18-29 years in good health. In nucleotides, the CDR3 is TGTGCCAGCAGCCAATCGGGGACAGGGGACGAGCAGTACTTC. The encoded protein is CASSQSGTGDEQYF.